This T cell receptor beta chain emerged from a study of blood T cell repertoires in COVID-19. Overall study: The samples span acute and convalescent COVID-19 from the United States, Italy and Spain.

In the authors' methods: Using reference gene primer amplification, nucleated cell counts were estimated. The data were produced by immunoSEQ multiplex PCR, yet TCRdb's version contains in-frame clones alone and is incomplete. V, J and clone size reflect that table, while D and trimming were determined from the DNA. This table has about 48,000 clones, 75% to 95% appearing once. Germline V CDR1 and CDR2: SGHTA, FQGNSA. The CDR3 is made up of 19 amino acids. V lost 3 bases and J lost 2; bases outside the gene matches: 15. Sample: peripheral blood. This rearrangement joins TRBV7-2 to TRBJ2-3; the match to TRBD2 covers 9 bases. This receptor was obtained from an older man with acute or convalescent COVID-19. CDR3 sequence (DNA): TGTGCCAGCAGCTTGTCCCCCGGGGGTAGCGGGGGACCCACAGATACGCAGTATTTT. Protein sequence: CASSLSPGGSGGPTDTQYF.